Sequencing of this T cell receptor (beta chain) was carried out in a study of OX40 agonist ivuxolimab in advanced cancers. Looking at the study overall: Ivuxolimab was an agonistic, fully human IgG2 monoclonal antibody directed against OX40 (CD134), a costimulatory receptor. Intravenous ivuxolimab was administered to patients every 2 weeks at six dose levels: 0.01, 0.1, 0.3, 1.5, 3 and 10 mg/kg. Of the approximately 53 patients in dose escalation, approximately 20 had hepatocellular carcinoma, approximately 15 had melanoma, 9 had renal cell carcinoma and 9 had head and neck cancer. In the dose-escalation cohort, approximately 83% of patients were male, and the mean age was roughly 60 years with a range of roughly 23 to 79. Patients were allowed to have had prior anti-PD-1, anti-PD-L1 or anti-CTLA-4 therapy, and around 43% of the dose-escalation patients had been treated with checkpoint inhibitors. Three dose-escalation patients achieved partial responses, one with hepatocellular carcinoma and two with cutaneous melanoma. The purpose of peripheral TCRbeta sequencing was to test whether ivuxolimab changed TCR sequence diversity and led to clonal T-cell expansion. The monotherapy dose-escalation portion (N ≈ 57 patients) of the phase I ivuxolimab trial is reported in the paper. Overall study results and their limits: Clonal expansion of both CD4+ and CD8+ blood T cells was observed from baseline to week 6 at doses 0.1 to 3.0 mg/kg. Low levels of normalized T-cell clonal expansion were also seen in some patients who did not respond. Partial responders in the 0.1-3.0 mg/kg groups had among the lowest normalized peripheral clonal expansion, especially among CD8+ T cells. After ivuxolimab, more expanded clones were found on average in CD8+ T cells than in CD4+ T cells. The antigen specificity of the peripheral T cells that underwent clonal expansion was not determined.

The trial excluded patients who had a history of autoimmune disease or were on systemic immunosuppression. Peripheral blood for TCR sequencing was collected from all dose cohorts at baseline, on cycle 4 day 1, and on cycle 7 day 1. The samples were drawn from a first-in-human, open-label, multicenter phase I dose-escalation trial of ivuxolimab. Adults with locally advanced or metastatic head and neck squamous cell, hepatocellular, melanoma or renal cell carcinoma were enrolled in the trial. Before TCR sequencing, CD4+ T cells and CD8+ T cells were sorted from peripheral blood as separate populations. A remark on this clone: No cognate antigen has been identified for it. No qualities accompany the bases; no much larger clone lies one base away.

Genomic DNA was extracted from sorted cells for sequencing of the TCRbeta CDR3 region. The immunoSEQ Assay was used for sequencing of TCRbeta CDR3 regions. TCRdb obtained this table from immuneACCESS and retained in-frame rearrangements with V and J assigned. These tables miss some clones; where compared with another copy, unresolved V genes account for less than half of the shortfall, and the remainder is unexplained. The sample includes tens of thousands of clones, with roughly 80% observed a single time. The ten largest clones add up to over 4% of the sample. The receptor was isolated from an adult with an advanced solid tumor such as melanoma, head and neck, liver or kidney cancer. The material was CD4+ or CD8+ T cells sorted from blood, obtained in a trial of the OX40 agonist ivuxolimab.

The CDR3 corresponds to CASSLTGQTYEQYF. The DNA sequence follows: TGTGCCAGCAGCCTGACAGGGCAAACCTACGAGCAGTACTTC. Rearrangement joined TRBV6-6 to TRBJ2-7; TRBD1 agrees with 7 junctional bases. Germline trimming: 6 bases from V, 2 bases from J; junction bases outside gene matches: 7. Based on the germline V gene (reference sequence), the CDR1 and CDR2 sequences are MNHNY and SVGAGI. From the cysteine through the phenylalanine, the CDR3 covers 14 amino acids. Only the CDR3 DNA stays, 42 bases, in frame from base 1.